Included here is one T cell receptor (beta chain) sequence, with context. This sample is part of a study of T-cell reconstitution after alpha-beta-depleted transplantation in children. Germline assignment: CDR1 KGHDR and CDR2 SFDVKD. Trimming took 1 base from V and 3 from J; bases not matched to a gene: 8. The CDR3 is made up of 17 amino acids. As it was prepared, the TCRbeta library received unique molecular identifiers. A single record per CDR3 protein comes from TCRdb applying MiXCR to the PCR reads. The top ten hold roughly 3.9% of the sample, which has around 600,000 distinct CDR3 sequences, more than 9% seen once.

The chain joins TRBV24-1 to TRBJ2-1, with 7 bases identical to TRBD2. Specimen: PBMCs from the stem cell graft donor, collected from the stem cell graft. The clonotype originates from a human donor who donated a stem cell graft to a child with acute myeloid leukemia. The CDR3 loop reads CATSDFGAGAIYNEQFF. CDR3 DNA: TGTGCCACCAGTGATTTTGGGGCGGGAGCAATCTACAATGAGCAGTTCTTC.